The 20 T cell receptor beta chains below were found in one sample sequenced in a study of blood T cells in healthy people across ages. It was with a sample-barcoded 5' primer and a J-beta primer mix that a second PCR of roughly 7 to 11 cycles was run. TCRdb fed the 5' RACE reads into MiXCR, producing one record per CDR3 protein. The top ten hold under 20% of the sample, which has roughly 570,000 distinct CDR3 sequences, 27% seen once. The specimen was blood. The origin of the receptors is a woman in her seventies in good health.

The gene calls are TRBV29-1 and TRBJ1-3, with no clear D. The CDR3 length is 11 residues. V was clipped by 7 bases and J by 0 bases, with 4 bases between them. Germline V CDR1 and CDR2: SQVTM, ANQGSEA. The CDR3 region has the DNA TGCAGCGGATCCTCTGGAAACACCATATATTTT. Its translation is CSGSSGNTIYF.

Points on this clonotype: A junction end diverges from the germline sequence, so it may reflect a read error. The chain combines TRBV4-2 with TRBJ1-2, with 7 bases fitting TRBD1. This CDR3 comprises 15 residues. Germline V lookup: CDR1 LGHNA, CDR2 YNFKEQ. CDR3 nucleotides: TGTACCAGCAGCCAAGATCGGCCAGGGGGGTTGGGCTACACCTTC. Translated: CTSSQDRPGGLGYTF.

J is TRBJ1-4 and V is TRBV7-2; 7 positions agree with TRBD1. The V gene end was trimmed by 4 bases and the J gene end by 6 bases; junction bases not matched to a gene: 5. Germline CDR1 and CDR2: SGHTA and FQGNSA. The CDR3 length is 14 residues. In nucleotides, the CDR3 is TGTGCCAGCAGCTCGGGACAGCCCCATGAAAAACTGTTTTTT. This translates into CASSSGQPHEKLFF.

A few counts support this clonotype. The chain links TRBV4-3 to TRBJ2-7; 8 nucleotides agree with TRBD1. V shed 2 bases, J shed 2 bases, and the junction held 11 bases outside the gene matches. This CDR3 is built from 17 residues. Germline-derived CDR1 and CDR2 are LGHNA and YSLEER. For the CDR3, the DNA is TGCGCCAGCAGCCAAACAGGACAGGGAGGTGGAACCTACGAGCAGTACTTC. Translation gives CASSQTGQGGGTYEQYF.

A remark on this clonotype: Germline and junction disagree at one end, which may indicate a read error. CDR3 residues: CASSQGDQETQCF. The DNA of the CDR3 is TGTGCCAGCAGCCAGGGGGATCAAGAGACCCAGTGCTTC. This chain links TRBV4-2 with TRBJ2-5; D is possibly TRBD1 or TRBD2 (5 bases each). There are 13 residues in the CDR3. Germline CDR1 LGHNA, CDR2 YNFKEQ.

The chain has TRBV6-5 and TRBJ2-5; 9 bases line up with TRBD2. This CDR3 has 15 residues. Germline trimming cut 1 base from V and 9 bases from J; bases unmatched to any gene: 9. CDR1 and CDR2 (germline): MNHEY, SVGAGI. For the CDR3, the DNA is TGTGCCAGCAGTTACTTTCTCGCTAGCGGGGTGTCCCAGTACTTC. Translated: CASSYFLASGVSQYF.

This clonotype was observed a handful of times. The genes are TRBV20-1 and TRBJ1-4; 9 bases align to TRBD1. V was pared by 3 bases and J by 6 bases, with 5 bases of the junction left unmatched. From germline, CDR1 is DFQATT and CDR2 SNEGSKA (reference sequence). This CDR3 comprises 14 residues. DNA of the CDR3: TGCAGTGCTAGTCTGGACAGGGGTGATGAAAAACTGTTTTTT. Protein sequence: CSASLDRGDEKLFF.

This clonotype occurred once. This chain joins TRBV10-3 and TRBJ2-1; 7 bases are shared with TRBD2. J gave up 0 bases and V 0 bases, and 2 bases lay outside the gene matches. The CDR3 consists of 16 residues. In germline, CDR1 is ENHRY, CDR2 SYGVKD. The DNA for the CDR3 is TGTGCCATCAGTGAGTCCCCGGGGGGCTCCTACAATGAGCAGTTCTTC. Its protein is CAISESPGGSYNEQFF.

The chain is built from TRBV29-1 and TRBJ2-2; 12 bases match TRBD1. The V gene's germline CDR1 is SQVTM and CDR2 ANQGSEA. The CDR3 length is 17 residues. V dropped 5 bases and J dropped 3; count of bases not matched to a gene: 10. CDR3 sequence: CSVTLWGQGADTGELFF. As DNA, the CDR3 is TGCAGCGTTACCCTTTGGGGACAGGGGGCCGACACCGGGGAGCTGTTTTTT.

This clonotype was observed a handful of times. The chain carries TRBV7-2 and TRBJ2-1; 7 bases are a match to TRBD2. CDR3 length equals 15 residues. V shed 0 bases and J 8 bases; nucleotides not matched to a gene: 7. Germline V CDR1 and CDR2: SGHTA, FQGNSA. CDR3 nucleotide sequence: TGTGCCAGCAGCTTAGCGGGAGGGCCTCGGCATGAGCAGTTCTTC. Encoded protein: CASSLAGGPRHEQFF.

The chain is built from TRBV11-2 and TRBJ2-3, with 9 bases aligning to TRBD2. V shed 7 bases and J 3 bases; nucleotides not matched to a gene: 11. The CDR3 is 16 amino acids. Looked up from germline, CDR1 is SGHAT and CDR2 is FQNNGV. Written as DNA, the CDR3 is TGTGCCAGCACCAAGGGTATCAGCGGGGGGACAGATACGCAGTATTTT. Translation: CASTKGISGGTDTQYF. Together with reference TRBV11-2 and TRBJ2-3, the CDR3 gives the full variable domain: EAGVAQSPRYKIIEKRQSVAFWCNPISGHATLYWYQQILGQGPKLLIQFQNNGVVDDSQLPKDRFSAERLKGVDSTLKIQPAKLEDSAVYLCASTKGISGGTDTQYFGPGTRLTVL.

The V and J genes are TRBV20-1 and TRBJ1-1, with a tentative D call TRBD1 (5 bases). Germline CDR1 reads DFQATT; CDR2 reads SNEGSKA (reference sequence). V was pared by 6 bases and J by 3 bases, with 14 bases between. This CDR3 comprises 13 residues. CDR3 in DNA: TGCAGTGCGCGCGGGGGTGGGTACACTGAAGCTTTCTTT. It is translated as CSARGGGYTEAFF.

Regarding this clonotype: Germline is not matched at one junction end, which may reflect a read error. This chain joins TRBV7-2 and TRBJ1-1; D remains ambiguous. Germline V gives CDR1 SGHTA, CDR2 FQGNSA. CDR3 size: 13 residues. The CDR3 here is CASNLDGNNEAFF. CDR3 coding DNA: TGTGCCAGCAACTTAGACGGGAACAATGAAGCTTTCTTT.

This clonotype came up a few times. V is TRBV29-1 and J is TRBJ2-5; TRBD2 matches 8 bases. CDR3 size: 16 residues. Germline lookup yields CDR1 SQVTM and CDR2 ANQGSEA. V gave up 4 bases and J gave up 0 bases; unmatched junction bases: 10. For the CDR3, the DNA is TGCAGCGTTGTACCGACTAGCGCGTCGTACCAAGAGACCCAGTACTTC. Protein product: CSVVPTSASYQETQYF. The whole variable domain, remainder taken from reference TRBV29-1 and TRBJ2-5, is SAVISQKPSRDICQRGTSLTIQCQVDSQVTMMFWYRQQPGQSLTLIATANQGSEATYESGFVIDKFPISRPNLTFSTLTVSNMSPEDSSIYLCSVVPTSASYQETQYFGPGTRLLVL.

The chain joins TRBV5-1 to TRBJ2-5, with 9 bases fitting TRBD1. Germline V lookup: CDR1 SGHRS, CDR2 YFSETQ. The ends lost 4 bases at V and 5 bases at J; junction bases unmatched: 12. The CDR3 spans 16 residues. Here the CDR3 reads CASSKPTGGAGETQYF. CDR3 nucleotides: TGCGCCAGCAGCAAACCTACAGGGGGCGCAGGGGAGACCCAGTACTTC.

This clonotype was observed a handful of times. In this CDR3 the conserved last residue, phenylalanine or tryptophan, is missing, so a read error is likely. The CDR3 DNA sequence: TGCGCCAGCTCCCCGAGCGGGGATTCGTGGGAGACCCAGTACCTC. Protein sequence: CASSPSGDSWETQYL. This chain connects TRBV5-1 to TRBJ2-5; the match to TRBD2 covers 7 bases. V shed 7 bases, J shed 5 bases, and the junction held 14 bases outside the gene matches. The germline gives CDR1 SGHRS, CDR2 YFSETQ. The CDR3 runs 15 residues.

The gene calls are TRBV3-1 and TRBJ2-7; no clear D gene. The CDR3 covers 13 residues. CDR1 and CDR2 from the germline V gene are LGHDT and YNNKEL (reference sequence). Trimming cost V 3 bases and J 5 bases, with 11 bases left between them. CDR3 nucleotides: TGTGCCAGCAGCCATGGGCAGAAGAACGAGCAGTACTTC. As protein: CASSHGQKNEQYF.

The genes are TRBV28 and TRBJ2-7; D is perhaps TRBD1 or TRBD2 (5 bases each). Germline V gene lookup returns CDR1 MDHEN and CDR2 SYDVKM. The V gene lost 8 bases and the J gene lost 1 base, with 6 bases spanning the gap. The CDR3 length is 11 residues. The CDR3 region has the DNA TGTGCCAGCGGGGGATCCTACGAGCAGTACTTC. It yields the protein CASGGSYEQYF.

The chain carries TRBV20-1 and TRBJ2-5; D tentatively reads TRBD1 or TRBD2 (7 bases each). CDR3 length: 15 residues. V lost 3 bases to trimming and J lost 1 base, with 15 bases between them. CDR1 is DFQATT and CDR2 is SNEGSKA in the germline V gene (reference sequence). The chain's CDR3 is CSASRPGGVQETQYF. The CDR3 coding sequence is TGCAGTGCTAGCCGCCCAGGGGGGGTCCAAGAGACCCAGTACTTC.

This clonotype was seen a handful of times. This chain links TRBV18 with TRBJ2-5, with D unresolved. The end of the DNA fits TRBJ2-1 better, so the J call may be wrong. Germline CDR1 and CDR2: KGHSH and LQKENI. The CDR3 extends over 12 amino acids. The CDR3 DNA reads as TGTGCCAGCTCACCCACGGGTGATGAGCAGTTCTTC. It is translated as CASSPTGDEQFF.